This TCR beta chain was recovered during a study of Graves' ophthalmopathy and Graves' hyperthyroidism. Amplification targeted the TCR beta CDR3 regions, with RNA transcripts as the source material. The first round was an RT-PCR with HTBI primers, and the second round was a multiplex PCR. One entry per CDR3 protein results from TCRdb running MiXCR on the multiplex PCR reads. Of some 520,000 distinct CDR3 sequences in the sample, 14% are singletons; the top ten hold approximately 9.8%. Ophthalmopathy donors showed moderate-to-severe activity, CAS ≥3, NOSPECS ≥4 and a duration under 3 months. The diagnostic workup employed clinical symptoms, serum thyroxine, TRAb, thyroid ultrasound and orbital computed tomography. This clonotype has more than one count but fewer than ten. This receptor was identified in a woman aged 30 to 39 with Graves' ophthalmopathy. The sample taken for sequencing was blood.

CDR3 protein: CASSAVWGNYGYTF. DNA for the CDR3: TGTGCCAGCAGCGCCGTCTGGGGTAACTATGGCTACACCTTC. V usage is TRBV9 and J usage is TRBJ1-2; D remains unclear. V gave up 3 bases and J gave up 1 base, with 10 bases separating them. Germline CDR1 is SGDLS and CDR2 is YYNGEE. The CDR3 extends over 14 amino acids.